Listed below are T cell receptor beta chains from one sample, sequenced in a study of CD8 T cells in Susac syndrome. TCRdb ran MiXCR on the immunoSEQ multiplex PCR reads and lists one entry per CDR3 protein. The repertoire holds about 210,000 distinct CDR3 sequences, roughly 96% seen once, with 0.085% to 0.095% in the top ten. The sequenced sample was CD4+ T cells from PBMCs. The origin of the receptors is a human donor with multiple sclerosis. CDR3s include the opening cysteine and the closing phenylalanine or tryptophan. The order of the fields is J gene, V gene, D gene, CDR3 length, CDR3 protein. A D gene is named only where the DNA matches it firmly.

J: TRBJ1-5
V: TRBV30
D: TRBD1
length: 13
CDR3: CAWGQGAAQPQHF

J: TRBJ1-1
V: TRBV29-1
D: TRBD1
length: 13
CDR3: CSVDVSGGTEAFF

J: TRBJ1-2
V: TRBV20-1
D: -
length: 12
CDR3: CSASSQVNGYTF

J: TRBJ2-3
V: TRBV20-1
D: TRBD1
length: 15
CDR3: CSASRMTGMADTQYF

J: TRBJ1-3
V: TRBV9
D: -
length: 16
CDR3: CASSVAGGRIGNTIYF

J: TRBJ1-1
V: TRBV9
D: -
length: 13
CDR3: CASSVQGWTEAFF

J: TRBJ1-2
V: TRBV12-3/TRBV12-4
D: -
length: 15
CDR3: CASSPRDISYYGYTF

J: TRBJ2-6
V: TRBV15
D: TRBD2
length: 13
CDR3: CATSVGTTNVLTF

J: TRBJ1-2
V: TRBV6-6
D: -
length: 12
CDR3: CASRGERYGYTF

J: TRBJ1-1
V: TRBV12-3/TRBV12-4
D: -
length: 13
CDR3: CASCWTQNTEAFF

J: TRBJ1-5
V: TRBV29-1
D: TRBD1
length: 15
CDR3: CSVAPRGLESQPQHF

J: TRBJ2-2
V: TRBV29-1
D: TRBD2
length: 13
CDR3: CSVGRANTGELFF

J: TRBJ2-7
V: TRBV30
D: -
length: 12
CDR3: CAWSVGWYEQYF

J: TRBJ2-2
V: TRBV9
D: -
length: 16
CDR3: CASSLRAPIQTGELFF

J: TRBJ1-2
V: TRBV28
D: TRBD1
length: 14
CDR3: CASSSTGANYGYTF

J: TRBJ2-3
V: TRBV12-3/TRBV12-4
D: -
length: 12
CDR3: CASSYRTDTQYF

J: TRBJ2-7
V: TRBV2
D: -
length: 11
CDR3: CASSVGAEQYF

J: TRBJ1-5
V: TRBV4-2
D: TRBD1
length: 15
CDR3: CASSQGQGANQPQHF

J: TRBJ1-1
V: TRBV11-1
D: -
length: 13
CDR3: CASRHPSRGEAFF

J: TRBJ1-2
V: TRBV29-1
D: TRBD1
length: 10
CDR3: CGGQGDGYTF

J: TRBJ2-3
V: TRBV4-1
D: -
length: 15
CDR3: CASSQDGLSTDTQYF

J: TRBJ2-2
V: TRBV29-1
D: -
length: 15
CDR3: CSVQTPGGSRGELFF

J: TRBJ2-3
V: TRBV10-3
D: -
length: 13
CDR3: CAIMSPGTDTQYF

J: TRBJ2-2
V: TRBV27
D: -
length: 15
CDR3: CASSLSGSTTGELFF

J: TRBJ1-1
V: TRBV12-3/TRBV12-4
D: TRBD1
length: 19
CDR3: CASSLRLGTGERRNTEAFF

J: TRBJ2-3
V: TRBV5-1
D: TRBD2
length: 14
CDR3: CASSAGGPLDTQYF

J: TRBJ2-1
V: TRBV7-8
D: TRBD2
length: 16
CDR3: CASSYTRTSFYNEQFF

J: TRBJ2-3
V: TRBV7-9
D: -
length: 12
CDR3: CASSSPDDTQYF

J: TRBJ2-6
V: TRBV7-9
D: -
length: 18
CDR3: CASEFPQGLDSGANVLTF

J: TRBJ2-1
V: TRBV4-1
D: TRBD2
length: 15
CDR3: CASSQASGSWNEQFF

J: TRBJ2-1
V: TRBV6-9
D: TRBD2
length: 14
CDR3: CAPSSREGYNEQFF

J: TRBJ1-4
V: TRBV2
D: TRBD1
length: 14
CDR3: CASREGQGVEKLFF

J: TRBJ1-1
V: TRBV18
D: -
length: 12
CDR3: CASSQLGTEAFF

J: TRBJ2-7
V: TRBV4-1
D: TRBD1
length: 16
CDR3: CASSQPDRGGSYEQYF

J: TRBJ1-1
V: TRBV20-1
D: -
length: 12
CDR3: CSASDRNTEAFF

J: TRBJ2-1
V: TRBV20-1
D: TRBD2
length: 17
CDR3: CSAMSSGRAKSYNEQFF

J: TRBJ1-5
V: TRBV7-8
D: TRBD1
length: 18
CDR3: CASSLVGGRGRSAQPQHF

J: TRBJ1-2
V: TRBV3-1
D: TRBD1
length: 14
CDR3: CASSQGTGPRQVYF

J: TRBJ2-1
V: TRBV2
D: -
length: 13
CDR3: CASSEARGPEQFF

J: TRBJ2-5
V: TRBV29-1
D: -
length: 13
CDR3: CSGAWAARETQYF

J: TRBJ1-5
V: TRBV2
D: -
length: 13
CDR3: CASSGEWSQPQHF

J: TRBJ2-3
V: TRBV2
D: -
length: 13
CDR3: CATDGATSYTQYF

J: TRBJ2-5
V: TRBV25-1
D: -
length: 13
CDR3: CASSESGVETQYF

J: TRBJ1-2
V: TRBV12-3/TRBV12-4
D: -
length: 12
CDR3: CASSLELYGYTF

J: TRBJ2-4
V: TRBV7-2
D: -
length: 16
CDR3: CASSLVPGTPKNIQYF

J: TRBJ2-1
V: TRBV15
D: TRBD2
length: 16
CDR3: CATSREPGLGHNEQFF

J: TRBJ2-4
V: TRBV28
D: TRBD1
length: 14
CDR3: CASSPPQGENIQYF

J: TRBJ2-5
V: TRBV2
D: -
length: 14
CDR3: CASTPGTYGETQYF

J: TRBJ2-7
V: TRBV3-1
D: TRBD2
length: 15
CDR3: CASSLEGLAGAEQYF

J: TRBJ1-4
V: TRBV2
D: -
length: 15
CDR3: CASSDDRLPTEKLFF

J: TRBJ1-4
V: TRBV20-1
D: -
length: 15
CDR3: CSARDTGITNEKLFF

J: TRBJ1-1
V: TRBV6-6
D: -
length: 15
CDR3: CASSHSRTANTEAFF

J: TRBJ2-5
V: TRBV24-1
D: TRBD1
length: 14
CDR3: CATSDTGGTETQYF

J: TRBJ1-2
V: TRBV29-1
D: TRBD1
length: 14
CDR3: CSVEVGQGRGGYTF

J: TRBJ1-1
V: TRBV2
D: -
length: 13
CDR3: CASRLIPNTEAFF

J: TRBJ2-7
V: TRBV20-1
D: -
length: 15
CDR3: CSATKDRDIFYEQYF

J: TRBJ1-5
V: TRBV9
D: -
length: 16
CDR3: CASSVAREGGSQPQHF

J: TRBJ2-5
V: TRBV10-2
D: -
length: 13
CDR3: CASGPQGWETQYF